Following are 17 T cell receptor beta chains from one sample sequenced in a study of T cell responses to AZD1222 COVID-19 vaccine. Sequenced by immunoSEQ multiplex PCR; TCRdb stores in-frame clones only, minus some. Of under 95,000 clones listed, roughly 90% were seen once; the top ten hold around 1.5%. The source material was peripheral blood, sampled 28 days after the second AZD1222 dose. Receptor source: an adult who received the AZD1222 COVID-19 vaccine.

The chain uses TRBV18 and TRBJ1-2; TRBD1 might be the D (5 bases). V lost 2 bases, J lost 3 bases, and 10 bases lay in between. The V gene's germline CDR1 is KGHSH and CDR2 LQKENI. The CDR3 consists of 14 residues. The CDR3 DNA sequence: TGTGCCAGCTCACCAAAGGGGTCGGACTATGGCTACACCTTC. Protein: CASSPKGSDYGYTF.

This clone was recorded once. The genes are TRBV28 and TRBJ1-2; no reliable D call. V lost 5 bases and J 1 base, leaving 14 bases between the germline ends. There are 15 residues in the CDR3. The germline CDR1 and CDR2 sequences are MDHEN and SYDVKM. CDR3 in amino acids: CASSTPGSGNYGYTF. The DNA of the CDR3 is TGTGCCAGCAGTACCCCGGGGTCCGGTAACTATGGCTACACCTTC.

The chain carries TRBV7-3 and TRBJ2-1, with TRBD2 identical over 7 bases. CDR3 length equals 15 residues. The ends lost 5 bases at V and 6 bases at J; junction bases unmatched: 10. Germline lookup yields CDR1 SGHTA and CDR2 FQGTGA. As DNA, the CDR3 is TGTGCCAGCAGCAAAACTCCGGGGAGGGGCAATGAGCAGTTCTTC. Translation: CASSKTPGRGNEQFF.

V gene TRBV6-5 combines with J gene TRBJ2-3, with D perhaps TRBD1 (6 bases). Germline V gives CDR1 MNHEY, CDR2 SVGAGI. The CDR3 loop spans 13 amino acids. The V end was cut by 0 bases, the J end by 8 bases, with 9 bases between. DNA for the CDR3: TGTGCCAGCAGTTACTCGGACAGTCCTACGCAGTATTTT. This sequence encodes CASSYSDSPTQYF.

This clone came up once. This chain links TRBV5-1 with TRBJ2-3, with D unclear. CDR1 is SGHRS and CDR2 is YFSETQ in the germline V gene. V gave up 5 bases and J gave up 7 bases, with 14 bases separating them. The CDR3 length is 13 residues. The CDR3 nucleotides are TGCGCCAGCAGAGAGGCTACCGCCTATACGCAGTATTTT. Residues: CASREATAYTQYF.

This chain connects TRBV5-1 to TRBJ2-7, with D possibly being TRBD1 or TRBD2 (5 bases each). This CDR3 comprises 15 residues. Trimming cost V 1 base and J 4 bases, with 15 bases left between them. The germline gives CDR1 SGHRS, CDR2 YFSETQ. This chain's CDR3 is CASSLLRDPQYEQYF. In DNA form, the CDR3 reads TGCGCCAGCAGCTTGTTGAGGGACCCTCAATACGAGCAGTACTTC.

The chain links TRBV7-8 to TRBJ1-2; D remains unclear. Trimming took off 5 bases at V and 0 bases at J, with 16 bases between the two ends. The V gene's germline CDR1 is SGHVS and CDR2 FQNEAQ. The length of the CDR3 is 16 residues. This CDR3 is CASSQLRAYSNYGYTF. As DNA, the CDR3 is TGTGCCAGCAGCCAACTAAGGGCCTACTCTAACTATGGCTACACCTTC.

The chain links TRBV7-9 to TRBJ1-1; 7 nucleotides match TRBD1. Trimming at V came to 8 bases and at J to 0 bases, leaving 6 bases not matched to a gene. CDR3 length: 14 residues. The germline V gene has CDR1 SEHNR and CDR2 FQNEAQ (reference sequence). For the CDR3, the DNA is TGTGCCAGCGGACACGACAGGGTGAACACTGAAGCTTTCTTT. Translating it yields CASGHDRVNTEAFF.

V usage is TRBV12-3 or TRBV12-4 and J usage is TRBJ1-4, with 8 bases lining up with TRBD1. This CDR3 has 13 residues. V trimming: 7 bases; J trimming: 6 bases; junction bases outside the gene matches: 4. CDR3 amino acids: CASKTGVDEKLFF. CDR3 coding DNA: TGTGCCAGCAAGACAGGGGTTGATGAAAAACTGTTTTTT.

The V gene is TRBV6-5, the J gene TRBJ1-5; 7 nucleotides agree with TRBD1. Germline V gene sequence: CDR1 MNHEY, CDR2 SVGAGI. The CDR3 is 15 amino acids. With 8 bases clipped from V and 2 bases from J, the junction kept 9 bases outside the gene matches. The CDR3 bases are TGTGCCAGCCTCCAGGGGGTTTATGGCAATCAGCCCCAGCATTTT. Its translation is CASLQGVYGNQPQHF.

The rearrangement joins TRBV6-5 to TRBJ1-5; TRBD1 is a possible D gene (5 bases). Germline CDR1 and CDR2: MNHEY and SVGAGI. The CDR3 length is 16 residues. Trimming shortened V by 0 bases and J by 2 bases, and 11 bases separated the two germline ends. DNA of the CDR3: TGTGCCAGCAGTTACTCCGCGGGGGGACGCAATCAGCCCCAGCATTTT. Translation: CASSYSAGGRNQPQHF.

The chain combines TRBV27 with TRBJ2-7; TRBD2 matches at 9 bases. The CDR3 runs 14 residues. The junction had 8 bases not matched to a gene; V was cut back by 5 bases and J by 6 bases. The germline V gene has CDR1 MNHEY and CDR2 SMNVEV (reference sequence). The CDR3 sequence is CASSALGLASEQYF. For the CDR3, the DNA is TGTGCCAGCAGTGCCCTGGGACTAGCTAGCGAGCAGTACTTC.

The chain recombines TRBV24-1 with TRBJ1-3, with a possible D match to TRBD1 (6 bases). The CDR3 is made up of 15 amino acids. Per germline, CDR1 KGHDR and CDR2 SFDVKD. V was clipped by 3 bases and J by 3 bases, with 11 bases between them. The CDR3 loop reads CATSDGGAGGNTIYF. CDR3 nucleotides: TGTGCCACCAGTGATGGGGGGGCTGGTGGAAACACCATATATTTT.

This sequence joins TRBV5-1 and TRBJ1-5; D unclear. Per germline, CDR1 SGHRS and CDR2 YFSETQ. This CDR3 has 18 residues. Trimming removed 1 base from V and 6 bases from J, with 23 bases in between. CDR3 sequence: CASSLRPDPFFLSQPQHF. The CDR3 DNA follows: TGCGCCAGCAGCTTGCGGCCAGACCCTTTTTTCTTGAGTCAGCCCCAGCATTTT.

The chain employs TRBV19 and TRBJ2-7; maybe TRBD1 (6 bases). Trimming left V 4 bases short and J 5 bases short, with 12 bases between. The length of the CDR3 is 13 residues. CDR1 and CDR2 from the germline V gene are LNHDA and SQIVND (reference sequence). CDR3: CASSTQQGNEQYF. CDR3 DNA sequence: TGTGCCAGTAGTACCCAACAGGGTAACGAGCAGTACTTC.

This clone was recorded only once. The chain joins TRBV4-2 to TRBJ2-1, with 12 nucleotides matching TRBD2. This CDR3 region has 21 residues. J was trimmed by 0 bases and V by 7 bases; bases with no gene match: 19. Germline V gene sequence: CDR1 LGHNA, CDR2 YNFKEQ. The CDR3 nucleotides are TGTGCCAGCACCCCAAACAATATGAGACTAGCGGGGGATAGCTCCTACAATGAGCAGTTCTTC. Translated: CASTPNNMRLAGDSSYNEQFF.

The chain links TRBV9 to TRBJ2-1; perhaps TRBD2 as D (5 bases). Looked up from germline, CDR1 is SGDLS and CDR2 is YYNGEE. The CDR3 covers 12 residues. V dropped 3 bases and J dropped 7 bases, with 8 bases sitting between them. Here the CDR3 DNA reads TGTGCCAGCAGCGAACGCGGGAATGAGCAGTTCTTC. Protein: CASSERGNEQFF. Supplemented by reference TRBV9 and TRBJ2-1, the full variable domain reads DSGVTQTPKHLITATGQRVTLRCSPRSGDLSVYWYQQSLDQGLQFLIQYYNGEERAKGNILERFSAQQFPDLHSELNLSSLELGDSALYFCASSERGNEQFFGPGTRLTVL.